Following are 18 T cell receptor beta chains from one sample sequenced in a study of monozygotic twins with inflammatory bowel disease. No DNA is given; TCRdb re-called the 5' RACE reads and lists each CDR3 protein once. The specimen's table records 330,000 or so distinct CDR3 sequences. Sequencing was carried out using blood. The receptor source for this set is a human donor with ulcerative colitis or Crohn's disease, or a healthy co-twin of an affected twin (not recorded which).

The V and J genes are TRBV9 and TRBJ2-3; TCRdb reports TRBD2, a call that lacks DNA to check it against. The germline V gene encodes CDR1 SGDLS and CDR2 YYNGEE. The CDR3 runs to 17 residues. The CDR3 protein is CASSVAWSSGSTDTQYF.

The chain couples TRBV5-1 to TRBJ2-7; with no DNA, the TCRdb D assignment of TRBD1 cannot be verified. CDR1 and CDR2 (germline): SGHRS, YFSETQ. The CDR3 length is 15 residues. The CDR3 reads CASSSKQGVNYEQYF.

The V and J genes are TRBV9 and TRBJ2-7; TCRdb names TRBD2, which stays unverified in the absence of DNA. The CDR3 sequence is 15 residues long. Per the germline V gene, CDR1 is SGDLS and CDR2 is YYNGEE. This CDR3 is CASSVSAGLAYEQYF.

This sequence joins TRBV12-3 or TRBV12-4 and TRBJ1-2; there is no DNA to check the TCRdb D call of TRBD1. The CDR3 has 12 residues. This CDR3 is CASSQGPGGYTF.

This rearrangement joins TRBV14 to TRBJ1-3. The CDR3 consists of 15 residues. Germline V CDR1 and CDR2: SGHDN, FVKESK. The CDR3 spells CASSPTLSVGNTIYF.

This chain uses TRBV5-1 with TRBJ2-2; the D call of TRBD2 rests on TCRdb alone, since no DNA is present to check it. CDR3 length: 15 amino acids. The germline V gene has CDR1 SGHRS and CDR2 YFSETQ. The chain's CDR3 is CASTWTSGSAGELFF.

The chain joins TRBV29-1 to TRBJ1-1. Germline-derived CDR1 and CDR2 are SQVTM and ANQGSEA. This CDR3 is built from 12 residues. CDR3 sequence reads: CSVGRGNTEAFF.

The chain combines TRBV28 with TRBJ1-6; TCRdb lists TRBD1, though no DNA is available to test this call. CDR3 length: 16 residues. Germline CDR1 MDHEN, CDR2 SYDVKM. CDR3 in amino acids: CASSSPSVPYNSPLHF.

The chain is built from TRBV28 and TRBJ2-4; TCRdb picks TRBD2, but there is no DNA to check that call. There are 15 residues in the CDR3. Germline assignment: CDR1 MDHEN and CDR2 SYDVKM. The CDR3 sequence is CASSMGGGTENIQYF.

The CDR3 reads CASSYSDGKGTEAFF. The rearrangement links TRBV6-5 to TRBJ1-1; the TRBD1 assignment by TCRdb is unverifiable without DNA. The CDR3 spans 15 residues. From germline, CDR1 is MNHEY and CDR2 SVGAGI.

The rearrangement links TRBV4-1 to TRBJ2-1; TCRdb lists TRBD2, though no DNA is available to test this call. Germline loops: CDR1 MGHRA, CDR2 YSYEKL. The CDR3 length is 17 residues. CDR3 in amino acids: CASSQGLGTGPYNEQFF.

The chain has TRBV4-1 and TRBJ2-1; without DNA, the TCRdb call of TRBD2 cannot be checked. The CDR3 covers 18 residues. CDR1 and CDR2 (germline): MGHRA, YSYEKL. CDR3 sequence reads: CASSQDKVLAGTGNEQFF.

This rearrangement joins TRBV5-1 to TRBJ1-1; TCRdb proposes TRBD1, but this gene call is untestable without DNA. CDR3 length: 15 residues. The germline gives CDR1 SGHRS, CDR2 YFSETQ. The CDR3 protein is CASTPVGGGNTEAFF.

The chain combines TRBV5-1 with TRBJ1-1. There are 16 residues in the CDR3. CDR1 SGHRS and CDR2 YFSETQ come from the germline V gene. The CDR3 sequence is CASSLMSGDMNTEAFF.

The rearrangement uses TRBV3-1 and TRBJ2-2. The CDR3 contains 15 residues. Germline values: CDR1 LGHDT, CDR2 YNNKEL (reference sequence). The CDR3 spells CASSQDTRSTGELFF.

The chain employs TRBV4-3 and TRBJ2-1; TCRdb indicates TRBD2, and absent DNA this call remains unverified. The CDR3 runs 16 residues. Germline assignment: CDR1 LGHNA and CDR2 YSLEER. This CDR3 is CASSQDRTSGRNEQFF.

V is TRBV12-3 or TRBV12-4 and J is TRBJ1-5; the TCRdb call, TRBD1, lacks DNA for checking. CDR3 length: 17 amino acids. This CDR3 reads CASSLGDRAKGNQPQHF.

The rearrangement joins TRBV20-1 to TRBJ2-5; absent DNA, TCRdb's TRBD1 call cannot be checked. Germline V CDR1 and CDR2: DFQATT, SNEGSKA (reference sequence). The CDR3 spans 13 residues. The CDR3 protein is CSAKTGGRETQYF.